This T cell receptor beta chain was identified in a study of T cells in Graves' hyperthyroidism and ophthalmopathy. Across the study: It was at initial diagnosis, before any treatment, that peripheral blood was collected.

Across 18 months, stable Graves' hyperthyroidism was marked by no progression to ophthalmopathy. Fresh peripheral blood, 10 ml, was the source of the PBMCs. J gave up 5 bases and V 4 bases, and 4 bases lay outside the gene matches. Germline V gene lookup returns CDR1 DFQATT and CDR2 SNEGSKA (reference sequence). The CDR3 extends over 14 amino acids. The TCR beta CDR3 regions underwent amplification using RNA transcripts as the source. In the first-round RT-PCR of the TCR CDR3, the HTBI primer set was used. TCRdb fed the multiplex PCR reads into MiXCR, producing one record per CDR3 protein. Here the sample spans 380,000 or so distinct CDR3 sequences, about 15% being singletons.

The sequenced material came from blood. The rearrangement links TRBV20-1 to TRBJ1-6, with 8 bases that match TRBD1. This receptor was identified in a young woman with Graves' hyperthyroidism. The CDR3 nucleotides are TGCAGTGCTATCCGGGACAGGAATAATTCACCCCTCCACTTT. Protein sequence: CSAIRDRNNSPLHF.